This T cell receptor (beta chain) originates from a study of control samples from healthy donors and cancer patients. CDR1 is LGHDT, CDR2 YNNKEL, per germline (reference sequence). CDR3 length: 15 amino acids. V lost 1 base, J lost 0 bases, and 9 bases lay in between. The assay was immunoSEQ multiplex PCR, and TCRdb's table has in-frame clones only and misses some. The repertoire holds some 70,000 clones, 84% seen once, with 2.9% in the top ten. The gene calls are TRBV3-1 (or the pseudogene TRBV3-2) and TRBJ1-1; D call uncertain. The sequencing sample was made of PBMCs. This receptor was identified in a woman aged 45-60 years with lung cancer. DNA of the CDR3: TGTGCCAGCAGCCAAGGGTATGGGGTGAACACTGAAGCTTTCTTT. Translated, it gives CASSQGYGVNTEAFF.